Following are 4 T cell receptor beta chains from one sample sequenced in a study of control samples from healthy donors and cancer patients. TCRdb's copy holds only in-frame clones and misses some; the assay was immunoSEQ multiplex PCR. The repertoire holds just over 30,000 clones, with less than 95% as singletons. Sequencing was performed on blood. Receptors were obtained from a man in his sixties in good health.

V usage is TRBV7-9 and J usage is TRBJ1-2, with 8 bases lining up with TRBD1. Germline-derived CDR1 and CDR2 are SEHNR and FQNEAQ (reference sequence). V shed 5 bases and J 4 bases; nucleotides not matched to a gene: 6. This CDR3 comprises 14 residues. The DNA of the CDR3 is TGTGCCAGCAGCAGGACAGGGAATTCCTATGGCTACACCTTC. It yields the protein CASSRTGNSYGYTF.

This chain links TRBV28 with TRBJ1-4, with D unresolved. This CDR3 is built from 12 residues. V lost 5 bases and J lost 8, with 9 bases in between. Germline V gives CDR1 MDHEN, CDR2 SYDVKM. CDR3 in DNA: TGTGCCAGCAGTCAGGCGGGGGAAAAACTGTTTTTT. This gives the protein CASSQAGEKLFF.

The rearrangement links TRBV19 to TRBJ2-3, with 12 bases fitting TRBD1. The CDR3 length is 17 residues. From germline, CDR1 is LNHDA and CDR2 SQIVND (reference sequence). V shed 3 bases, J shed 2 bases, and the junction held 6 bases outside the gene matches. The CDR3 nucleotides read TGTGCCAGTAGTATCCTGGGGGGACAGGGGGCCACAGATACGCAGTATTTT. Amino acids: CASSILGGQGATDTQYF.

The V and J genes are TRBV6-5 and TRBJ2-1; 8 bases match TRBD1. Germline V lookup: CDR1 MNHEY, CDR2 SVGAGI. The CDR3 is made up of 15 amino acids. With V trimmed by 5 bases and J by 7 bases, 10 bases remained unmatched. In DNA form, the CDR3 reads TGTGCCAGCAGTCCGCGGACAGGGTCGGGGAATGAGCAGTTCTTC. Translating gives CASSPRTGSGNEQFF.